The TCR beta chain under discussion was sequenced for a study of blood T cell repertoires in COVID-19. The CDR3 spans 13 residues. Trimming left V 5 bases short and J 7 bases short, with 12 bases between. CDR1 and CDR2 (germline): KGHSY, FQNENV. Profiled with immunoSEQ multiplex PCR; TCRdb holds only in-frame clones, not every one. The table shows tens of thousands of clones, with 75% to 80% occurring only once. This clone was counted between two and nine times. This chain uses TRBV16 with TRBJ1-5, with D maybe TRBD1 (5 bases). The sequence derives from a woman aged 80 or over with acute or convalescent COVID-19. Sequencing was performed on peripheral blood. The CDR3 nucleotides read TGTGCCAGCAGCACGCATACAGGACAGCCCCAGCATTTT. The encoded protein is CASSTHTGQPQHF.